This T cell receptor (beta chain) was profiled in a study of early T cells in non-severe SARS-CoV-2 infection. Study information: With bulk RNA from unsorted whole blood as input, sequencing yielded unpaired chains.

The CDR3 loop spans 13 amino acids. CDR1 and CDR2 (germline): GTSNPN, SVGIG (reference sequence). V gave up 0 bases and J gave up 4 bases, with 9 bases separating them. In this sample, this clonotype turned up many times. Its antigen is still unknown. Unique molecular identifiers were added to individual cDNA molecules. MiXCR, applied by TCRdb to the 5' RACE reads, yields one record per CDR3 protein. Found here are about 52,000 distinct CDR3 sequences, around 10% of them singletons; the top ten hold roughly an eighth. Regarding the study as a whole: CD4 and private specificities were missed by VDJdb matching, which favored anti-spike CD8 responses.

Source material: whole blood. The source of this sequence is an adult who was a healthcare worker with PCR-confirmed SARS-CoV-2 infection or an uninfected control (not recorded which). The chain is built from TRBV30 and TRBJ1-1; the D is unclear. The CDR3 sequence: CAWSVLKGTEAFF. The CDR3 bases are TGTGCCTGGAGTGTACTTAAGGGCACTGAAGCTTTCTTT.